This TCR beta chain was sequenced for a study of blood T cell repertoires in COVID-19. Points on this clone: This specimen includes other DNA sequences encoding the same CDR3.

Using immunoSEQ multiplex PCR, the repertoire was profiled, and TCRdb retains in-frame clones only, with some absent. This table holds a few hundred thousand clones, 85% to 90% found once. Germline values: CDR1 MNHEY, CDR2 SVGAGI. The CDR3 contains 15 residues. V lost 2 bases and J lost 1; bases outside the gene matches: 4. V gene TRBV6-5 combines with J gene TRBJ1-1; 7 positions agree with TRBD1. The receptor comes from a woman in her sixties with COVID-19, enrolled during active disease. The sequencing input was peripheral blood. DNA of the CDR3: TGTGCCAGCAGTTACGGGGGACAGAGGAACACTGAAGCTTTCTTT. Its protein product is CASSYGGQRNTEAFF.